Reported below is one TCR beta chain. Its antigen is still unknown. CDR3 length equals 15 residues. CDR1 LNHNV and CDR2 YYDKDF come from the germline V gene (reference sequence). Unmatched junction bases numbered 5, after V lost 0 bases and J lost 9 bases. This sample is part of a study of CD8 T cells in Susac syndrome. Study-wide findings and caveats: The relatively small number of individuals in the TCR sequencing and HLA analysis was acknowledged by the study.

RNA in amounts of roughly 0.5 to 1 ug was reverse transcribed with random hexamers. The CDR3 of TCR beta was amplified by immunoSEQ multiplex PCR across 54 Vbeta and 13 Jbeta. TCRdb itself ran the immunoSEQ multiplex PCR reads through MiXCR, one entry per CDR3 protein. The table lists about 150,000 distinct CDR3 sequences, about 95% of them singletons. The clonotype was recovered from a human donor with multiple sclerosis. What was sequenced was CD8+ T cells from PBMCs. The chain recombines TRBV15 with TRBJ1-6, with 7 positions matching TRBD1. DNA for the CDR3: TGTGCCACCAGCAGAGATAAGGGGGCAGGTTCACCCCTCCACTTT. Translated, it gives CATSRDKGAGSPLHF.